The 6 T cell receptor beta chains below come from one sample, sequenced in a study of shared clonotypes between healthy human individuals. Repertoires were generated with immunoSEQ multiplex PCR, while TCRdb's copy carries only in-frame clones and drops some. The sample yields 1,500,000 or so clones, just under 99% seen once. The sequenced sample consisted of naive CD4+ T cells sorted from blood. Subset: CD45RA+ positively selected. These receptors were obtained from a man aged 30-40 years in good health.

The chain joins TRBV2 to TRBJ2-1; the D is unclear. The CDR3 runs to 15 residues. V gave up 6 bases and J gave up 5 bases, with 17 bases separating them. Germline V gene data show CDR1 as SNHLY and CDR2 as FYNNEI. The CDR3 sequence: CASSFYLPGDNEQFF. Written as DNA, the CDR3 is TGTGCCAGCAGCTTCTACCTCCCCGGCGACAATGAGCAGTTCTTC.

The CDR3, as DNA: TGTGCCAGTTCTCCGGACAGGGTCCATGGCTACACCTTC. It encodes CASSPDRVHGYTF. The rearrangement uses TRBV19 and TRBJ1-2, with TRBD1 matching over 8 bases. V lost 8 bases and J lost 6; bases outside the gene matches: 8. CDR3 size: 13 residues. Germline lookup yields CDR1 LNHDA and CDR2 SQIVND (reference sequence).

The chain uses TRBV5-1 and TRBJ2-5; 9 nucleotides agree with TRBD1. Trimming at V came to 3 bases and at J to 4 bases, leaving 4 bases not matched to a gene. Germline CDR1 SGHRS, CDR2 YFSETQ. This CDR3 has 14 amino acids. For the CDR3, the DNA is TGCGCCAGCAGCTCGTTGGGACAGGGAGAGACCCAGTACTTC. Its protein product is CASSSLGQGETQYF.

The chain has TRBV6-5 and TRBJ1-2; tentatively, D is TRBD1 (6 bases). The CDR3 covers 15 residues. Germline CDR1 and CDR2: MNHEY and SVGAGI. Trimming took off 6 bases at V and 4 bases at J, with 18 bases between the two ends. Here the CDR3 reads CASSRPGAGGYGYTF. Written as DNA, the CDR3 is TGTGCCAGCAGCCGCCCGGGGGCCGGTGGCTATGGCTACACCTTC.

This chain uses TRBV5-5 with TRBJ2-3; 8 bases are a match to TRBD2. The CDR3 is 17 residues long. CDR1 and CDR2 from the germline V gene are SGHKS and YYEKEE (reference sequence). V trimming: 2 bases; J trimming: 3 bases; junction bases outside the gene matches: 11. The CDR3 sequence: CASSFDSSGRMTDTQYF. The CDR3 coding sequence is TGTGCCAGCAGCTTCGATTCCAGCGGGAGAATGACAGATACGCAGTATTTT.

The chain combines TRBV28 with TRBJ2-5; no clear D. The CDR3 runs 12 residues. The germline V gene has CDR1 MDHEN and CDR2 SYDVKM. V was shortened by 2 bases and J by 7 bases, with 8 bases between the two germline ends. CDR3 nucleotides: TGTGCCAGCAGTTTAGATATGGCGACCCAGTACTTC. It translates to CASSLDMATQYF.